What follows describes a single TCR beta chain. Germline assignment: CDR1 DFQATT and CDR2 SNEGSKA (reference sequence). V lost 5 bases and J lost 9, with 11 bases in between. The CDR3 extends over 11 amino acids. PCR involved 60 Vbeta and 13 Jbeta primers. Sequenced by immunoSEQ multiplex PCR; TCRdb stores in-frame clones only, minus some. The sample records some 120,000 clones, 70% to 85% being singletons. This record comes from a study of cytomegalovirus exposure and HLA in healthy donors. The donors gave bone marrow, and they were healthy. This chain uses TRBV20-1 with TRBJ2-1; TRBD1 might be the D (6 bases). The TCR was taken from a man between 35 and 55 years old in good health and CMV-seropositive. Sequenced material: PBMCs. In nucleotides, the CDR3 is TGCAGTGCTTACAGGGAGAGTGAGCAGTTCTTC. Translation: CSAYRESEQFF.